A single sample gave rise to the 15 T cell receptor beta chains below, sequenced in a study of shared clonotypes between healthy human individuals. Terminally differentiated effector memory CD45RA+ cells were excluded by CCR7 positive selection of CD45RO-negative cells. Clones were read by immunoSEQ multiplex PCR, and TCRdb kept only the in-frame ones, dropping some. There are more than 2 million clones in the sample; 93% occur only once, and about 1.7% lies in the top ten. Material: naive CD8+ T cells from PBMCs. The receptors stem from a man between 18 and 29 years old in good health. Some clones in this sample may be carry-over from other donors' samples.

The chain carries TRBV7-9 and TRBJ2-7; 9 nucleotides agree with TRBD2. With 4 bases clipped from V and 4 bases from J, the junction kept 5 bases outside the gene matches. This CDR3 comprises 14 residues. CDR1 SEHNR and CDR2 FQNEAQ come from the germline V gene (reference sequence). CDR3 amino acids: CASSSSGRWYEQYF. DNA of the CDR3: TGTGCCAGCAGCTCCAGCGGGAGGTGGTACGAGCAGTACTTC.

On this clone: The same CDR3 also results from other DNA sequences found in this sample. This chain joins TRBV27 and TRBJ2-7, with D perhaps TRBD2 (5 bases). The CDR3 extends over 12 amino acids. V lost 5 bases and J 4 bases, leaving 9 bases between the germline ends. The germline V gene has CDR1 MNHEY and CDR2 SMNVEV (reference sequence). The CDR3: CASSPSGYEQYF. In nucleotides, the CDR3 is TGTGCCAGCAGTCCTTCGGGATACGAGCAGTACTTC.

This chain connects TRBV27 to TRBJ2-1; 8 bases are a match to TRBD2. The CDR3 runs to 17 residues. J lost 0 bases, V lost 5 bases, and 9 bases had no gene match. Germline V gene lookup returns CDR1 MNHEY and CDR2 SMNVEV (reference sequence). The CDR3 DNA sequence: TGTGCCAGCAGTCGGCCGGGGGGGCGGAGCTCCTACAATGAGCAGTTCTTC. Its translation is CASSRPGGRSSYNEQFF.

The CDR3 region is CASSTSRGGDEKLFF. The CDR3, as DNA: TGTGCCAGCAGCACCTCGAGGGGGGGCGATGAAAAACTGTTTTTT. The chain links TRBV7-8 to TRBJ1-4; maybe TRBD1 (6 bases). Germline CDR1 is SGHVS and CDR2 is FQNEAQ. This CDR3 has 15 residues. The V end lost 5 bases, the J end lost 6 bases, and 16 bases lay between the germline ends.

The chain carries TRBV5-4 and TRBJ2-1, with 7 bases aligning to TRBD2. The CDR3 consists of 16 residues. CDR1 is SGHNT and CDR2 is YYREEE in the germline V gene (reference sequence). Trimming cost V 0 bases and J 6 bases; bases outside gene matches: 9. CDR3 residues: CASSLEEGGVRNEQFF. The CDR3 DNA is TGTGCCAGCAGCTTGGAGGAGGGAGGGGTCCGCAATGAGCAGTTCTTC.

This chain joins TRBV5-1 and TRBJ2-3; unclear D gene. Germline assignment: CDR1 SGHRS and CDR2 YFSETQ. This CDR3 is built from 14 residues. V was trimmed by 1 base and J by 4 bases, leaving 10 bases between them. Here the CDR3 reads CASSLISVADTQYF. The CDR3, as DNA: TGCGCCAGCAGCTTGATCTCTGTTGCAGATACGCAGTATTTT.

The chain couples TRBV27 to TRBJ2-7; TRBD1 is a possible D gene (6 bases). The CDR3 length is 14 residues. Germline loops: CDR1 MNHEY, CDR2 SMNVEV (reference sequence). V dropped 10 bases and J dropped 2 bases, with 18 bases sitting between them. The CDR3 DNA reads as TGTGCCACCTCTCCAACAGGGCTCACCTACGAGCAGTACTTC. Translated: CATSPTGLTYEQYF.

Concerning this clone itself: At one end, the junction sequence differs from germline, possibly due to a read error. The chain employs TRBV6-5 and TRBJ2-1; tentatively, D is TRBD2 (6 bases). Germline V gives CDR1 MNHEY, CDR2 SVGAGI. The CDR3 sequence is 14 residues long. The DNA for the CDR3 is TGTGCCAGCACTTACCAGGAGGGATACAATGAGCAGTTCTTC. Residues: CASTYQEGYNEQFF.

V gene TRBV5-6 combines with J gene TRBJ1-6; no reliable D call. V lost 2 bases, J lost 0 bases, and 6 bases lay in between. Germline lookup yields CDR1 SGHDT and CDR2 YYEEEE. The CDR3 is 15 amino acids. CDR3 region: CASSFGSSYNSPLHF. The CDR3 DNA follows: TGTGCCAGCAGCTTCGGTAGCTCCTATAATTCACCCCTCCACTTT.

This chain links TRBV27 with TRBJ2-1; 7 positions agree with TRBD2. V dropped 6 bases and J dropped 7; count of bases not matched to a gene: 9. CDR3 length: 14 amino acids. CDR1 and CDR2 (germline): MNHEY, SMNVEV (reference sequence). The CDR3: CASRQGLGSNEQFF. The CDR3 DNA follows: TGTGCCAGCAGACAAGGACTAGGGTCTAATGAGCAGTTCTTC.

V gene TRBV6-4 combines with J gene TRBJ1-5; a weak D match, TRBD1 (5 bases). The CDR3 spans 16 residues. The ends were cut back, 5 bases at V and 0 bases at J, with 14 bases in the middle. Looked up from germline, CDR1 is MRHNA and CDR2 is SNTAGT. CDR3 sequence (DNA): TGTGCCAGCAGTTCCGCGACAGACTATAGCAATCAGCCCCAGCATTTT. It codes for CASSSATDYSNQPQHF.

The CDR3 loop reads CASTPGTRPYEQYF. In nucleotides, the CDR3 is TGTGCCAGCACCCCAGGGACTAGACCCTACGAGCAGTACTTC. The chain recombines TRBV6-1 with TRBJ2-7; 8 bases agree with TRBD2. Looked up from germline, CDR1 is MNHNS and CDR2 is SASEGT. V shed 7 bases, J shed 2 bases, and the junction held 7 bases outside the gene matches. The CDR3 extends over 14 amino acids.

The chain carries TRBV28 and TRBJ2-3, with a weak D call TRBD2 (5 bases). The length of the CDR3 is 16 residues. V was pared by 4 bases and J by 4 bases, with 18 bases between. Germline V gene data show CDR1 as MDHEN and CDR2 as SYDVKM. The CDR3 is CASSSLSERVSDTQYF. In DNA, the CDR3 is TGTGCCAGCAGTTCCCTGAGTGAGAGGGTTTCAGATACGCAGTATTTT.

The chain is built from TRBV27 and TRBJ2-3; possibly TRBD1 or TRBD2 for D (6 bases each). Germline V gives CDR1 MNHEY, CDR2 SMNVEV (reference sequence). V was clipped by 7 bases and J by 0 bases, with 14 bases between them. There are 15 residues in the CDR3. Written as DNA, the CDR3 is TGTGCCAGCACGCAACGGGGGCGGAGCACAGATACGCAGTATTTT. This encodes CASTQRGRSTDTQYF.

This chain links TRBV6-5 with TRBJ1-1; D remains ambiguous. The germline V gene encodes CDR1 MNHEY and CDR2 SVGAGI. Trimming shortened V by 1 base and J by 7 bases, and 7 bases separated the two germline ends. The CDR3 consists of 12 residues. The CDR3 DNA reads TGTGCCAGCAGTTACTATCGGGGTGAAGCTTTCTTT. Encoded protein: CASSYYRGEAFF.